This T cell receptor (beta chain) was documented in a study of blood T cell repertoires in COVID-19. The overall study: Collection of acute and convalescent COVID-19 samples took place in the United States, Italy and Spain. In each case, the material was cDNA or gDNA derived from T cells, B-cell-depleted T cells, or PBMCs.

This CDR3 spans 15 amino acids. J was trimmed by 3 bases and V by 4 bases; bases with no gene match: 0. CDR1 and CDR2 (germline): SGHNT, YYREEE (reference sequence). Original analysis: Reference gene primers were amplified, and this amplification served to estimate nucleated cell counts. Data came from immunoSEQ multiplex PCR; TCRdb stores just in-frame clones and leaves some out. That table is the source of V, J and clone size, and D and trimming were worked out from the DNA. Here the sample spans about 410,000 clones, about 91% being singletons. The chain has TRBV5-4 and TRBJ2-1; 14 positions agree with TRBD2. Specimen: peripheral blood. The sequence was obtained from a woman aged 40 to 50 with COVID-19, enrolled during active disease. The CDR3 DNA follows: TGTGCCAGCAGCGGGACTAGCGGGGGCTACAATGAGCAGTTCTTC. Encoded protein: CASSGTSGGYNEQFF.